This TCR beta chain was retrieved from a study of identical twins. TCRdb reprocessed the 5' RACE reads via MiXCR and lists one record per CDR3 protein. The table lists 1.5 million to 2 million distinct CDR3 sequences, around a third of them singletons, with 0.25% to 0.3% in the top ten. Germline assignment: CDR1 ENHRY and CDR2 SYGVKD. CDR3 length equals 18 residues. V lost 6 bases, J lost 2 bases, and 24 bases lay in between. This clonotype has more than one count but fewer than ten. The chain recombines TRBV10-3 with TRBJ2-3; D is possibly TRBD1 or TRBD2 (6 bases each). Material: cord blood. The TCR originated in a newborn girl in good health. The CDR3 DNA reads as TGTGCCATCAGGGGGGGCCGACCTGGGGTTATGTACACAGATACGCAGTATTTT. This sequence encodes CAIRGGRPGVMYTDTQYF.